The source of this T cell receptor (beta chain) is a study of shared clonotypes between healthy human individuals. Clones were sequenced by immunoSEQ multiplex PCR, and TCRdb holds only the in-frame ones, with some missing. The sample lists approximately 1,500,000 clones, 98% occurring once. The sequenced material came from naive CD4+ T cells sorted from blood. Noted subset: CD45RA+ positively selected. The TCR originated in a man aged 30 to 39 in good health.

The CDR3 region is CASSREWDTQYF. CDR3 coding DNA: TGTGCCAGCAGTCGGGAGTGGGATACGCAGTATTTT. The J gene is TRBJ2-3, the V gene TRBV2; TRBD2 might be the D (6 bases). Germline V gene lookup returns CDR1 SNHLY and CDR2 FYNNEI. The CDR3 runs to 12 residues. The V end lost 5 bases, the J end lost 6 bases, and 9 bases lay between the germline ends.